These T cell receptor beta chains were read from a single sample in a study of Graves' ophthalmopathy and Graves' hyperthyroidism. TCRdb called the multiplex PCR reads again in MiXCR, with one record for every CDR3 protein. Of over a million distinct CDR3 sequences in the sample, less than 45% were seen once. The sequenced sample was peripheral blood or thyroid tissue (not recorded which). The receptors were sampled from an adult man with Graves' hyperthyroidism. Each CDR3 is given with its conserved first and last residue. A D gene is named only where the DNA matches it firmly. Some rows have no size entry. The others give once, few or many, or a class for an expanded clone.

CDR3: CASSIGKGAYEQYF
DNA: TGTGCCAGTAGTATCGGAAAAGGGGCCTACGAGCAGTACTTC
V: TRBV19
D: .
size: .
J: TRBJ2-7

CDR3: CASSLESNEKLFF
DNA: TGTGCCAGCAGCTTGGAATCAAATGAAAAACTGTTTTTT
V: TRBV5-8
D: .
size: many
J: TRBJ1-4

CDR3: CSVEDKTGQNEQYF
DNA: TGCAGCGTTGAAGATAAGACAGGGCAAAACGAGCAGTACTTC
V: TRBV29-1
D: TRBD1
size: few
J: TRBJ2-7

CDR3: CASRKSAGNTEAFF
DNA: TGTGCCAGCAGAAAATCAGCGGGGAACACTGAAGCTTTCTTT
V: TRBV6-5
D: .
size: few
J: TRBJ1-1

CDR3: CATSDGQGKNTEAFF
DNA: TGTGCCACCAGTGACGGACAGGGGAAGAACACTGAAGCTTTCTTT
V: TRBV24-1
D: TRBD1
size: many
J: TRBJ1-1

CDR3: CASSIPSGSSGYTF
DNA: TGTGCCAGTAGTATCCCGAGCGGCTCAAGTGGCTACACCTTC
V: TRBV19
D: .
size: many
J: TRBJ1-2

CDR3: CAISPMSSYEQYF
DNA: TGTGCCATCAGTCCAATGAGTTCCTACGAGCAGTACTTC
V: TRBV10-3
D: .
size: many
J: TRBJ2-7

CDR3: CASSTGFGGELFF
DNA: TGTGCCAGTAGTACAGGGTTTGGCGGGGAGCTGTTTTTT
V: TRBV19
D: .
size: many
J: TRBJ2-2

CDR3: CAMGDSTGELFF
DNA: TGTGCCATGGGGGACTCCACCGGGGAGCTGTTTTTT
V: TRBV10-3
D: .
size: many
J: TRBJ2-2

CDR3: CASSPGVLYGYTF
DNA: TGTGCCAGCAGTCCCGGGGTACTCTATGGCTACACCTTC
V: TRBV28
D: .
size: many
J: TRBJ1-2

CDR3: CSGAGTGVLETQYF
DNA: TGCAGCGGAGCCGGAACAGGGGTCCTCGAGACCCAGTACTTC
V: TRBV29-1
D: TRBD1
size: many
J: TRBJ2-5

CDR3: CSATEGGMNTEAFF
DNA: TGCAGTGCTACTGAAGGGGGTATGAACACTGAAGCTTTCTTT
V: TRBV20-1
D: .
size: .
J: TRBJ1-1

CDR3: CASRKDRGF
DNA: TGTGCCAGCAGGAAGGACAGGGGCTTT
V: TRBV12-3/TRBV12-4
D: TRBD1
size: .
J: TRBJ1-1

CDR3: CASSLRGQETQYF
DNA: TGTGCCAGCAGCTTACGGGGGCAAGAGACCCAGTACTTC
V: TRBV12-3/TRBV12-4
D: .
size: many
J: TRBJ2-5

CDR3: CASSLGVGDEQFF
DNA: TGTGCCAGCAGCTTGGGGGTCGGTGATGAGCAGTTCTTC
V: TRBV7-7
D: .
size: .
J: TRBJ2-1

CDR3: CASSFHFGDEQYF
DNA: TGTGCCAGCAGCTTCCATTTTGGTGACGAGCAGTACTTC
V: TRBV7-9
D: .
size: .
J: TRBJ2-7

CDR3: CSARRPGQGVPYEQYF
DNA: TGCAGTGCTAGAAGGCCGGGACAGGGAGTCCCCTACGAGCAGTACTTC
V: TRBV20-1
D: TRBD1
size: .
J: TRBJ2-7

CDR3: CATSRDRGRYYGYTF
DNA: TGTGCCACCAGCAGAGATCGGGGGCGTTACTATGGCTACACCTTC
V: TRBV15
D: .
size: many
J: TRBJ1-2

CDR3: CASKPQYF
DNA: TGTGCCAGCAAGCCCCAGTACTTC
V: TRBV6-1
D: .
size: .
J: TRBJ2-5

CDR3: CASSPRDSYYEQYF
DNA: TGTGCCAGCAGCCCTAGGGACTCATATTACGAGCAGTACTTC
V: TRBV4-2
D: .
size: few
J: TRBJ2-7

CDR3: CASGKSGQGGNQPQHF
DNA: TGTGCCAGCGGGAAAAGTGGGCAGGGCGGCAATCAGCCCCAGCATTTT
V: TRBV5-5
D: .
size: .
J: TRBJ1-5

CDR3: CSARRQGFYYEQYF
DNA: TGCAGTGCTAGACGACAGGGATTCTACTACGAGCAGTACTTC
V: TRBV20-1
D: TRBD1
size: .
J: TRBJ2-7

CDR3: CSARAGRTYNSPLHF
DNA: TGCAGTGCTAGAGCGGGACGGACCTATAATTCACCCCTCCACTTT
V: TRBV20-1
D: .
size: many
J: TRBJ1-6

CDR3: CASSSAGLAGAQETQYF
DNA: TGTGCCAGCAGCTCAGCAGGACTAGCGGGGGCCCAAGAGACCCAGTACTTC
V: TRBV5-6
D: TRBD2
size: .
J: TRBJ2-5

CDR3: CASSYGWGYTF
DNA: TGTGCCAGCAGTTACGGGTGGGGCTACACCTTC
V: TRBV10-2
D: .
size: .
J: TRBJ1-2

CDR3: CSARDGGKGTQYF
DNA: TGCAGTGCTAGGGACGGGGGAAAGGGGACCCAGTACTTC
V: TRBV20-1
D: .
size: .
J: TRBJ2-5

CDR3: CASSLELHRSETQYF
DNA: TGTGCCAGCAGCTTAGAATTACACAGGTCTGAGACCCAGTACTTC
V: TRBV7-2
D: .
size: .
J: TRBJ2-5

CDR3: CASSWTGVYEQYF
DNA: TGTGCCAGCAGCTGGACAGGGGTCTACGAGCAGTACTTC
V: TRBV7-2
D: TRBD1
size: many
J: TRBJ2-7

CDR3: CASSFDRVPETQYF
DNA: TGTGCCAGCAGCTTTGACAGGGTCCCAGAGACCCAGTACTTC
V: TRBV11-2
D: TRBD1
size: many
J: TRBJ2-5

CDR3: CSAPPGTGASRGYEQYF
DNA: TGCAGTGCTCCCCCCGGGACAGGGGCCTCCCGAGGATACGAGCAGTACTTC
V: TRBV20-1
D: TRBD1
size: few
J: TRBJ2-7

CDR3: CASSSDRAGGNTIYF
DNA: TGTGCCAGCAGCTCAGACAGGGCCGGCGGAAACACCATATATTTT
V: TRBV7-2
D: TRBD1
size: .
J: TRBJ1-3

CDR3: CASCGTSNQPQHF
DNA: TGTGCCAGTTGTGGGACGAGCAATCAGCCCCAGCATTTT
V: TRBV19
D: .
size: many
J: TRBJ1-5

CDR3: CSAGQGLGGYTF
DNA: TGCAGCGCTGGGCAGGGGTTGGGTGGCTACACCTTC
V: TRBV29-1
D: .
size: many
J: TRBJ1-2

CDR3: CSAGGRAGYGYEQYF
DNA: TGCAGTGCTGGGGGGAGAGCGGGATACGGCTACGAGCAGTACTTC
V: TRBV20-1
D: TRBD2
size: .
J: TRBJ2-7

CDR3: CAWSGGPRLDGYTF
DNA: TGTGCCTGGAGTGGTGGACCTCGCCTGGATGGCTACACCTTC
V: TRBV30
D: .
size: .
J: TRBJ1-2

CDR3: CASSYTLGQPQHF
DNA: TGTGCCAGCAGTTACACCTTGGGGCAGCCCCAGCATTTT
V: TRBV6-5
D: .
size: many
J: TRBJ1-5

CDR3: CASSVEGTGPYEQYF
DNA: TGTGCCAGCAGCGTAGAAGGGACAGGCCCCTACGAGCAGTACTTC
V: TRBV9
D: TRBD1
size: many
J: TRBJ2-7

CDR3: CSAPNVQETQYF
DNA: TGCAGTGCGCCCAATGTTCAAGAGACCCAGTACTTC
V: TRBV20-1
D: .
size: .
J: TRBJ2-5

CDR3: CASSVAEQGLGETQYF
DNA: TGTGCCAGCAGCGTAGCAGAACAGGGGCTGGGGGAGACCCAGTACTTC
V: TRBV9
D: TRBD1
size: many
J: TRBJ2-5

CDR3: CASSEAHYEQYF
DNA: TGTGCCAGCAGCGAAGCCCACTACGAGCAGTACTTC
V: TRBV5-5
D: .
size: many
J: TRBJ2-7

CDR3: CAISAGESSTDTQYF
DNA: TGTGCCATCAGCGCCGGGGAGTCTAGCACAGATACGCAGTATTTT
V: TRBV10-3
D: .
size: many
J: TRBJ2-3

CDR3: CASSWIGNYGYTF
DNA: TGTGCCAGCAGTTGGATTGGAAACTATGGCTACACCTTC
V: TRBV6-6
D: .
size: .
J: TRBJ1-2

CDR3: CSARDLTRDEETQYF
DNA: TGCAGTGCTAGAGATCTCACCAGGGACGAAGAGACCCAGTACTTC
V: TRBV20-1
D: .
size: many
J: TRBJ2-5

CDR3: CASSDPGTGNEQYF
DNA: TGTGCCAGCAGTGACCCCGGGACAGGGAACGAGCAGTACTTC
V: TRBV6-1
D: TRBD1
size: few
J: TRBJ2-7

CDR3: CSVNDGSYVLTF
DNA: TGCAGCGTAAACGACGGGTCCTACGTCCTGACTTTC
V: TRBV29-1
D: .
size: .
J: TRBJ2-6

CDR3: CASNGGRAYSNQPQHF
DNA: TGTGCCAGTAATGGCGGCCGGGCCTATAGCAATCAGCCCCAGCATTTT
V: TRBV19
D: .
size: many
J: TRBJ1-5

CDR3: CASSLSRESWGETQYF
DNA: TGCGCCAGCAGCTTGTCGCGCGAGTCCTGGGGGGAGACCCAGTACTTC
V: TRBV5-1
D: .
size: few
J: TRBJ2-5